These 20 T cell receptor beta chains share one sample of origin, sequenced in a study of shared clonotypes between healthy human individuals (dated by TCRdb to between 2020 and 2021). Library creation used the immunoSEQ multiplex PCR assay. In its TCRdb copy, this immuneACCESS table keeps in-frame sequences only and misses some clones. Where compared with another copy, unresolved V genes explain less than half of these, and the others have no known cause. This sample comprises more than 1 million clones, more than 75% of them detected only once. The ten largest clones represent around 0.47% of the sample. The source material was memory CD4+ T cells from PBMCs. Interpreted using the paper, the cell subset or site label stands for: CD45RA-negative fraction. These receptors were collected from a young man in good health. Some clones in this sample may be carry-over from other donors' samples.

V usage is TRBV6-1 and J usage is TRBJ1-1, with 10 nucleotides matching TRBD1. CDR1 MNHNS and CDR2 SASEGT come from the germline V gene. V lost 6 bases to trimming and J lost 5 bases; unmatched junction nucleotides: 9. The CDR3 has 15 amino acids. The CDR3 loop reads CASSRQGAGGTEAFF. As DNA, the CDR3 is TGTGCCAGCAGCAGACAGGGGGCGGGTGGAACTGAAGCTTTCTTT.

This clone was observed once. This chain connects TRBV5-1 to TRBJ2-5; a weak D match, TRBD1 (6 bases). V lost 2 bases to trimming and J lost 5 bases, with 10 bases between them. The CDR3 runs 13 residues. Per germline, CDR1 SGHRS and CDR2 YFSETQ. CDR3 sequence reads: CASSFDRRETQYF. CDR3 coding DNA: TGCGCCAGCAGCTTCGACAGGCGGGAGACCCAGTACTTC.

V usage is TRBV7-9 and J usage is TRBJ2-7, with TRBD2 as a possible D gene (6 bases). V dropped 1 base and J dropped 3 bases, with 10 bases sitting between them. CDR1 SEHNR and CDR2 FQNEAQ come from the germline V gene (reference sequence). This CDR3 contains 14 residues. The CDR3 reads CASSLGAGFYEQYF. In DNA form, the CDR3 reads TGTGCCAGCAGCTTAGGTGCGGGGTTCTACGAGCAGTACTTC.

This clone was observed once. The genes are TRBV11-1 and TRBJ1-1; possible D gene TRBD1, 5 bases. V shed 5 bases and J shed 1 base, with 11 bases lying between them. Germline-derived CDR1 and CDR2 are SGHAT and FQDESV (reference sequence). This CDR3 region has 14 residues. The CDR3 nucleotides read TGTGCCAGCAGCCGCCCAGGACAGAACACTGAAGCTTTCTTT. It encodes CASSRPGQNTEAFF.

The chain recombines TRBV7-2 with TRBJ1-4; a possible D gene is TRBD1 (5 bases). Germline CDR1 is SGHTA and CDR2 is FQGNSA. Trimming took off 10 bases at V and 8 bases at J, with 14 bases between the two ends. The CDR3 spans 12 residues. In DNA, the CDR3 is TGTGCCACATCGGGACCGGGGGAAAAACTGTTTTTT. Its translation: CATSGPGEKLFF.

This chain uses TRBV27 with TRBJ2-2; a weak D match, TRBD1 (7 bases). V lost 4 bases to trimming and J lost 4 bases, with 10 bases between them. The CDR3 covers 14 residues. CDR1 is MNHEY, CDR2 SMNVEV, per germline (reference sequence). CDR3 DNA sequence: TGTGCCAGCAGTTCGCAGGGGGGCACCGGGGAGCTGTTTTTT. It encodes CASSSQGGTGELFF.

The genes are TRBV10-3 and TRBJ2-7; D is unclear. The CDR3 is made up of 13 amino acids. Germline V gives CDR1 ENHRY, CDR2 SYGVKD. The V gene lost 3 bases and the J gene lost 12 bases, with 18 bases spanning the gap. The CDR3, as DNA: TGTGCCATCAGTGAATTTCAACCGGGCCCAGTGTACTTC. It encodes CAISEFQPGPVYF.

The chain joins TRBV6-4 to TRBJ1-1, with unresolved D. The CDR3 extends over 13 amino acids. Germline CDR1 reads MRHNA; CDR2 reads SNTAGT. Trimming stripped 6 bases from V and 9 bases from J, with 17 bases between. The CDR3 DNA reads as TGTGCCAGCAGCCCTGAGTTGCGGCAAAAAGCTTTCTTT. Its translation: CASSPELRQKAFF.

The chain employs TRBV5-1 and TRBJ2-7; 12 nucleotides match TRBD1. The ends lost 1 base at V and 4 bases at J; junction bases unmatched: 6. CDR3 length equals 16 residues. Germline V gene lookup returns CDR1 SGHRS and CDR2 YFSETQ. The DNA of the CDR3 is TGCGCCAGCAGCTTGACCGGGACAGGGGGCTCTTACGAGCAGTACTTC. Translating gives CASSLTGTGGSYEQYF.

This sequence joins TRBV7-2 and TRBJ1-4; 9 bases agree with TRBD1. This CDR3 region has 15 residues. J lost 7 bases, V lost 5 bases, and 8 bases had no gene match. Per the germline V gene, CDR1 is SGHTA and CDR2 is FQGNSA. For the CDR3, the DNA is TGTGCCAGCAGCCCCTCGCGGGACAGGGCTGAAAAACTGTTTTTT. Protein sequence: CASSPSRDRAEKLFF.

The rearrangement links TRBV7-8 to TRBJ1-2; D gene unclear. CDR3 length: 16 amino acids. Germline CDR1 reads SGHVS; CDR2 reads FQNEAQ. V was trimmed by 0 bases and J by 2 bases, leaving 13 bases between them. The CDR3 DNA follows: TGTGCCAGCAGCTTAGCGGCAGCAGAACTAAACTATGGCTACACCTTC. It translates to CASSLAAAELNYGYTF.

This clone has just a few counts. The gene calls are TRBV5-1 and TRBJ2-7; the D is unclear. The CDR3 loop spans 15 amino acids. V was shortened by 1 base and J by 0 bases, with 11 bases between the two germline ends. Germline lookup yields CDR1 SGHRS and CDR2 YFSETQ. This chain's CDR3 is CASSLLTASSYEQYF. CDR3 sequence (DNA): TGCGCCAGCAGCTTGTTGACGGCTAGCTCCTACGAGCAGTACTTC.

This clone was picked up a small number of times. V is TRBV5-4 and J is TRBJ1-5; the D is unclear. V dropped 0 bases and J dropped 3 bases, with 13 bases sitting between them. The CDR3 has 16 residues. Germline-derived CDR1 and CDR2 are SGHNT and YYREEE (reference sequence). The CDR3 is CASSLGGSRNNQPQHF. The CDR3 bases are TGTGCCAGCAGCTTGGGAGGATCCCGAAACAATCAGCCCCAGCATTTT.

CDR3 sequence reads: CASSSPSGRNYEQYF. In DNA, the CDR3 is TGTGCCAGCAGCTCTCCTAGCGGGAGAAATTACGAGCAGTACTTC. The rearrangement joins TRBV11-2 to TRBJ2-7, with 10 nucleotides matching TRBD2. CDR1 and CDR2 (germline): SGHAT, FQNNGV. This CDR3 comprises 15 residues. V gave up 4 bases and J gave up 4 bases; unmatched junction bases: 7.

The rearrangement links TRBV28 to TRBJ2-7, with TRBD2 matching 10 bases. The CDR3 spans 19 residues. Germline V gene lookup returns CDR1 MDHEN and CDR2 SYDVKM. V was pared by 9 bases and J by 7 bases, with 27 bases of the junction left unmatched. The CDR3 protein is CASTPGGGKREGSWKEQYF. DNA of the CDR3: TGTGCCAGTACCCCGGGGGGTGGGAAGCGGGAGGGGTCATGGAAGGAGCAGTACTTC.

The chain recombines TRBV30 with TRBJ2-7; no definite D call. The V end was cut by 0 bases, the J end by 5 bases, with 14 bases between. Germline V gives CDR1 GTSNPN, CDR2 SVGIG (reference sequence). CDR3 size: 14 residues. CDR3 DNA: TGTGCCTGGAGTGTTTGGGGTCCTGGGGACGAGCAGTACTTC. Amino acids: CAWSVWGPGDEQYF.

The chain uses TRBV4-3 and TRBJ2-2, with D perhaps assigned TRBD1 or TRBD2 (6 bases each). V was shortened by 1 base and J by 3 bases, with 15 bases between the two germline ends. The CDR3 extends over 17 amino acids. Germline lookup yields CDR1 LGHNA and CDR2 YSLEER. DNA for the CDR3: TGCGCCAGCAGCCAAGGTCGGATCGGGGGCCACACCGGGGAGCTGTTTTTT. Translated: CASSQGRIGGHTGELFF.

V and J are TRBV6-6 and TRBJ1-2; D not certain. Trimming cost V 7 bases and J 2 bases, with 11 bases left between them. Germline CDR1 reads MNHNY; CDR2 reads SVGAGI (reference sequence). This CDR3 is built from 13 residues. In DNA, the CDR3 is TGTGCCAGCAACGTCGACAAGAACTATGGCTACACCTTC. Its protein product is CASNVDKNYGYTF.

CDR3 protein: CASSGLAVGGYEQYF. As DNA, the CDR3 is TGTGCCAGTTCCGGACTAGCGGTAGGAGGGTACGAGCAGTACTTC. The J gene is TRBJ2-7, the V gene TRBV19, with 10 bases that match TRBD2. This CDR3 region has 15 residues. V lost 8 bases to trimming and J lost 4 bases; unmatched junction nucleotides: 11. From germline, CDR1 is LNHDA and CDR2 SQIVND (reference sequence).

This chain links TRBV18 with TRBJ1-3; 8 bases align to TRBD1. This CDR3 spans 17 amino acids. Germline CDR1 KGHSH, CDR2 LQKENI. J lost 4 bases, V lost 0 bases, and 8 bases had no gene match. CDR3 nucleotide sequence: TGTGCCAGCTCACCACCGGCGGACAGGGTATCGGGAAACACCATATATTTT. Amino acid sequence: CASSPPADRVSGNTIYF.